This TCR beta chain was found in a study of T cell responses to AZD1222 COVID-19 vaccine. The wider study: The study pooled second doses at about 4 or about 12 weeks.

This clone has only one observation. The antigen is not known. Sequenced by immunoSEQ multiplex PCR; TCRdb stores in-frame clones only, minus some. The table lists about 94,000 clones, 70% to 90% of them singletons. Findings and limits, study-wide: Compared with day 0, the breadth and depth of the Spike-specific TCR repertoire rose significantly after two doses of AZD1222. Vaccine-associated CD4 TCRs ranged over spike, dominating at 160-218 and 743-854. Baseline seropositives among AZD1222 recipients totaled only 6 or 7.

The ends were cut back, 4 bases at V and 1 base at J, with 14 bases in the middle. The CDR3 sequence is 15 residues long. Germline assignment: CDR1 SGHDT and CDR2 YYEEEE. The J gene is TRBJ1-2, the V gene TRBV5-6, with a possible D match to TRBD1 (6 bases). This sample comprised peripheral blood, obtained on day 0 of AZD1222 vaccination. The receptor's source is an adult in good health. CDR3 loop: CASSRTDRFNYGYTF. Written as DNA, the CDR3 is TGTGCCAGCAGCCGGACAGACCGATTTAACTATGGCTACACCTTC.